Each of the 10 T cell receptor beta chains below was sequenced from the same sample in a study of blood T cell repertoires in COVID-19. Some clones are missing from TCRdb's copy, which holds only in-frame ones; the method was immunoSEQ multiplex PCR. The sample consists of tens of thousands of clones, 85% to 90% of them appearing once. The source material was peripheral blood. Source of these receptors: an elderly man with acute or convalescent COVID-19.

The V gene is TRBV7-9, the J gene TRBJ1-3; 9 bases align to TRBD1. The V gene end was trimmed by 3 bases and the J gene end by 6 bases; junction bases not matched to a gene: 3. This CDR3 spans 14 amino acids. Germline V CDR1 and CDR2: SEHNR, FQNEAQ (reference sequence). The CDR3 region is CASSLGQGENTIYF. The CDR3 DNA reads TGTGCCAGCAGCTTGGGACAGGGAGAAAACACCATATATTTT. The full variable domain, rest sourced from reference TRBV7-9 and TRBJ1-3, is DTGVSQNPRHKITKRGQNVTFRCDPISEHNRLYWYRQTLGQGPEFLTYFQNEAQLEKSRLLSDRFSAERPKGSFSTLEIQRTEQGDSAMYLCASSLGQGENTIYFGEGSWLTVV.

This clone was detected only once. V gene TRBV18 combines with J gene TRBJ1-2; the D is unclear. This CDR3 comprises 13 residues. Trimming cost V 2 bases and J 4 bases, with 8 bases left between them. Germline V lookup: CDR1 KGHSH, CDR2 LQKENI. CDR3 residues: CASSPEVGYGYTF. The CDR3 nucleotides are TGTGCCAGCTCACCAGAGGTGGGCTATGGCTACACCTTC.

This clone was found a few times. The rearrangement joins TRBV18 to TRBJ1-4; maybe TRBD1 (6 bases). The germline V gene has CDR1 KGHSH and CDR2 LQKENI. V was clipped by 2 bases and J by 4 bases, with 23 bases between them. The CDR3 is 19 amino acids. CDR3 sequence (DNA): TGTGCCAGCTCACCAGGCCCGTGGCGGGGGGCCTCGGATAATGAAAAACTGTTTTTT. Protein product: CASSPGPWRGASDNEKLFF.

DNA for the CDR3: TGTGCCAGCAGCAGGACAGGGGGCTCCTACGAGCAGTACTTC. This translates into CASSRTGGSYEQYF. The chain couples TRBV2 to TRBJ2-7; 10 bases agree with TRBD1. CDR3 length equals 14 residues. The J segment lost 0 bases and the V segment lost 6 bases, leaving 2 bases of the junction unmatched. Looked up from germline, CDR1 is SNHLY and CDR2 is FYNNEI.

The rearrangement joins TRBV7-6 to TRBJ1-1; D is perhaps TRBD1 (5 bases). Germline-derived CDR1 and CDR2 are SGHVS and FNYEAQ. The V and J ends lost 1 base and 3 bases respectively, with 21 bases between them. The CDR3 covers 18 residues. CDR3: CASSLDIRDLKWYTEAFF. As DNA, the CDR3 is TGTGCCAGCAGCTTAGACATCCGGGACTTAAAGTGGTACACTGAAGCTTTCTTT.

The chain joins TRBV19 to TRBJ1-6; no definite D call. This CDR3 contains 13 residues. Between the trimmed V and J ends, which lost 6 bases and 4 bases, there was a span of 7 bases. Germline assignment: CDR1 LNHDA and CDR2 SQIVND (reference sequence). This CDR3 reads CASRASYNSPLHF. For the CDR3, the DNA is TGTGCCAGTAGAGCGAGTTATAATTCACCCCTCCACTTT.

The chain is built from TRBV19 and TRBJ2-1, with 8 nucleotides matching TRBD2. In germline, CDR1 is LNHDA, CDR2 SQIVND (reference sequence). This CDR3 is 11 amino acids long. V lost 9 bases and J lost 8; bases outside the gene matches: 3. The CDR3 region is CASGGAYEQFF. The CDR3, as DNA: TGTGCCAGCGGGGGGGCCTATGAGCAGTTCTTC.

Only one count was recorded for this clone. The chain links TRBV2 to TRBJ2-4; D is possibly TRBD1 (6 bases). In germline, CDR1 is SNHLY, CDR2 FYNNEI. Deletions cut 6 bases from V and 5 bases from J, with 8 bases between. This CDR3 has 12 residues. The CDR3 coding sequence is TGTGCCAGCAGACAGGGTCAAAACATTCAGTACTTC. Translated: CASRQGQNIQYF.

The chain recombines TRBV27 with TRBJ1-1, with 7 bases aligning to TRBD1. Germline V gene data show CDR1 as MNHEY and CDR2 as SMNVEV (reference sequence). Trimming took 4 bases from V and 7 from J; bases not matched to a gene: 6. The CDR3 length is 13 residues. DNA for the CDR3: TGTGCCAGCAGTTCGCGGACAGGCTTTGAAGCTTTCTTT. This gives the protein CASSSRTGFEAFF.

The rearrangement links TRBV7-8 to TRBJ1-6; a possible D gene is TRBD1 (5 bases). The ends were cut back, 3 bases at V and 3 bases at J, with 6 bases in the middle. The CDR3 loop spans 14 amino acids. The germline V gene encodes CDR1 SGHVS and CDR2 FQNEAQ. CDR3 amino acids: CASSLTVYNSPLHF. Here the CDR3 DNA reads TGTGCCAGCAGCTTGACAGTCTATAATTCACCCCTCCACTTT.